The sequence of this TCR beta chain was determined in a study of blood T cell repertoires in COVID-19. Turning to the study itself: The United States, Italy and Spain supplied acute and convalescent COVID-19 samples. T cells, B-cell-depleted T cells, or PBMCs provided the cDNA or gDNA that served as material.

Source study methods: It was from reference gene primer amplification that nucleated cell counts were estimated. Sequenced by immunoSEQ multiplex PCR; TCRdb stores in-frame clones only, minus some. Clone size and V and J calls were adopted from that table, with D and trimming inferred from the DNA. There are 200,000 to 250,000 clones in the sample; approximately 82% occur only once, and around 3.5% lies in the top ten. A single count supports this clone. The V end was cut by 1 base, the J end by 2 bases, with 13 bases between. Looked up from germline, CDR1 is MDHEN and CDR2 is SYDVKM. The CDR3 is made up of 16 amino acids.

The sample consisted of peripheral blood. The rearrangement links TRBV28 to TRBJ2-3, with D unclear. The source of this sequence is a woman over 75 with acute or convalescent COVID-19. The chain's CDR3 is CASSLFPARNTDTQYF. The CDR3 coding sequence is TGTGCCAGCAGTTTATTCCCCGCGAGGAACACAGATACGCAGTATTTT.